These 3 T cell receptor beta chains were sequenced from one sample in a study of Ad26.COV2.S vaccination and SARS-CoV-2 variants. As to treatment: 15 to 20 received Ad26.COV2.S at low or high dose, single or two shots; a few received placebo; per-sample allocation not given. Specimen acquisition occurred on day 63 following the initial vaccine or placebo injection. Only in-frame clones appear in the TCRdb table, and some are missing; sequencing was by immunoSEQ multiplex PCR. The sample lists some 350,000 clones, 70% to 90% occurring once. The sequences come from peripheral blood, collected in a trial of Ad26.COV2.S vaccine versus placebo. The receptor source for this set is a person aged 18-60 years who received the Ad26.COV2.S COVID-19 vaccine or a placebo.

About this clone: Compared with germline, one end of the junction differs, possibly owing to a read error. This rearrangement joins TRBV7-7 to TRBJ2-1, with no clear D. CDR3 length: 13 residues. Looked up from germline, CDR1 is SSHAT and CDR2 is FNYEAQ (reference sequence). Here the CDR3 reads CASSLGIYNEQFF. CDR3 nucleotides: TGTGCTAGCAGCCTGGGAATTTACAATGAGCAGTTCTTC.

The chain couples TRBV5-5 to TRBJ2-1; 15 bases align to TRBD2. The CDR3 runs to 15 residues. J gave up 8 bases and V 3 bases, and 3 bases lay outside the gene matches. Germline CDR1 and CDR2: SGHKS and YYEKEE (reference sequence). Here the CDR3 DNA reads TGTGCCAGCAGCTCCGGACTAGCGGGAGGGGATGAGCAGTTCTTC. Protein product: CASSSGLAGGDEQFF.

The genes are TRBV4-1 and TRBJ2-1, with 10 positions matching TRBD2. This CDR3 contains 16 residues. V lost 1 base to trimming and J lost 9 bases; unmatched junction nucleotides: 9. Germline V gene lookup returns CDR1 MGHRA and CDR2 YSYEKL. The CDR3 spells CASSQGSSGRSGEQFF. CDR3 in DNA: TGCGCCAGCAGCCAAGGATCTAGCGGGAGATCGGGTGAGCAGTTCTTC.